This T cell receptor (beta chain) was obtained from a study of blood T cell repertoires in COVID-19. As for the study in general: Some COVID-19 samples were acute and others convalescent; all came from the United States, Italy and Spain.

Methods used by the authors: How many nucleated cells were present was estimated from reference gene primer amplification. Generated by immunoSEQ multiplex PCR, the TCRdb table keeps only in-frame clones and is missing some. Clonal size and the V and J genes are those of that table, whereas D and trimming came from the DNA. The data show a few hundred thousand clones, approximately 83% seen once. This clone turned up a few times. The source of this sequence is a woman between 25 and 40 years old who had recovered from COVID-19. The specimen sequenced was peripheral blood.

The CDR3 nucleotides are TGTGCCAGCCAGGACTGGAGGGCCAACGTCCTGACTTTC. It encodes CASQDWRANVLTF. The gene calls are TRBV7-9 and TRBJ2-6, with D possibly being TRBD2 (5 bases). Deletions cut 8 bases from V and 5 bases from J, with 10 bases between. Germline CDR1 is SEHNR and CDR2 is FQNEAQ (reference sequence). The CDR3 is 13 residues long.